These 2 T cell receptor beta chains were all obtained from the same sample, sequenced in a study of T cell responses to AZD1222 COVID-19 vaccine (dated by TCRdb to 2020 to 2022). This sample's time point label indicates: baseline before first vaccination. Library prep was done by the immunoSEQ multiplex PCR assay. Sourced from immuneACCESS, this table was stored by TCRdb with only in-frame sequences that have V and J called. A share of the clones is absent; for the studies checked, an unresolved V gene accounts for under half, and the remainder has no known explanation. The sample contains about 98,000 clones, roughly 90% of them found a single time. The biggest ten clones account for under 7% of the sample. The sequencing here drew on peripheral blood, taken on day 0 of AZD1222 vaccination. The source of these receptors is an adult in good health.

J is TRBJ1-3 and V is TRBV6-1; perhaps TRBD1 as D (5 bases). The CDR3 length is 15 residues. V lost 3 bases, J lost 2 bases, and 11 bases lay in between. The V gene's germline CDR1 is MNHNS and CDR2 SASEGT. The CDR3 bases are TGTGCCAGCAGTGAGGCAGGGCGACCTGGAAACACCATATATTTT. Protein sequence: CASSEAGRPGNTIYF.

This clone was detected once. This chain joins TRBV10-2 and TRBJ2-1, with D tentatively TRBD2 (6 bases). The CDR3 totals 15 residues. Germline-derived CDR1 and CDR2 are WSHSY and SAAADI. Between the trimmed V and J ends, which lost 4 bases and 7 bases, there was a span of 17 bases. The CDR3, as DNA: TGCGCCAGCAGTGTCTCTCGGGGAGGAGGTAATGAGCAGTTCTTC. Protein: CASSVSRGGGNEQFF.